One and the same sample provided the 10 T cell receptor beta chains below, sequenced in a study of blood T cell repertoires in COVID-19. Only in-frame clones appear in the TCRdb table, and some are missing; sequencing was by immunoSEQ multiplex PCR. The profile shows 250,000 to 300,000 clones, 80% to 90% of them singletons. Sequenced sample: peripheral blood. The receptors here all came from a woman in her seventies with acute or convalescent COVID-19.

The V gene is TRBV5-1, the J gene TRBJ1-6; 7 bases align to TRBD1. The CDR3 runs to 15 residues. V lost 2 bases to trimming and J lost 8 bases; unmatched junction nucleotides: 7. Germline V gene sequence: CDR1 SGHRS, CDR2 YFSETQ. The DNA of the CDR3 is TGCGCCAGCAGCTTCCAGACAGGGAACGATTCACCCCTCCACTTT. This translates into CASSFQTGNDSPLHF.

The V call is TRBV19, the J call TRBJ1-1; D remains ambiguous. CDR1 is LNHDA, CDR2 SQIVND, per germline (reference sequence). V lost 7 bases, J lost 0 bases, and 12 bases lay in between. CDR3 size: 14 residues. The CDR3 protein is CASIPSGMNTEAFF. The CDR3 nucleotides read TGTGCCAGTATTCCGTCGGGAATGAACACTGAAGCTTTCTTT.

The gene calls are TRBV5-1 and TRBJ1-2, with a weak D call TRBD1 (6 bases). V lost 4 bases to trimming and J lost 3 bases, with 16 bases between them. Germline CDR1 is SGHRS and CDR2 is YFSETQ. The CDR3 runs 15 residues. This CDR3 is CASSAEATGHYGYTF. CDR3 DNA sequence: TGCGCCAGCAGCGCCGAAGCGACAGGTCACTATGGCTACACCTTC.

The rearrangement uses TRBV19 and TRBJ2-7; tentative D call: TRBD1 (5 bases). The CDR3 totals 14 residues. Germline V lookup: CDR1 LNHDA, CDR2 SQIVND (reference sequence). Trimming pared 3 bases from V and 1 base from J, leaving 10 bases between. Here the CDR3 reads CASSMERQSYEQYF. CDR3 nucleotide sequence: TGTGCCAGTAGTATGGAACGACAGTCCTACGAGCAGTACTTC. The full variable domain, its missing parts supplied by reference TRBV19 and TRBJ2-7, is DGGITQSPKYLFRKEGQNVTLSCEQNLNHDAMYWYRQDPGQGLRLIYYSQIVNDFQKGDIAEGYSVSREKKESFPLTVTSAQKNPTAFYLCASSMERQSYEQYFGPGTRLTVT.

The genes are TRBV30 and TRBJ1-2, with 10 bases lining up with TRBD1. This CDR3 has 17 residues. Per the germline V gene, CDR1 is GTSNPN and CDR2 is SVGIG (reference sequence). Trimming at V came to 3 bases and at J to 0 bases, leaving 10 bases not matched to a gene. The CDR3 sequence is CAWRKPGQGQPNYGYTF. CDR3 nucleotides: TGTGCCTGGAGGAAACCGGGACAGGGGCAGCCTAACTATGGCTACACCTTC.

The chain couples TRBV5-4 to TRBJ2-3; 8 bases map to TRBD2. CDR3 size: 16 residues. Unmatched junction bases numbered 8, after V lost 0 bases and J lost 5 bases. CDR1 SGHNT and CDR2 YYREEE come from the germline V gene (reference sequence). CDR3 residues: CASSLGHTGGQDTQYF. Here the CDR3 DNA reads TGTGCCAGCAGCTTGGGACATACGGGGGGGCAAGATACGCAGTATTTT.

This chain links TRBV6-5 with TRBJ1-4; a weak D match, TRBD1 (6 bases). The CDR3 runs to 14 residues. The germline gives CDR1 MNHEY, CDR2 SVGAGI. Trimming removed 6 bases at V and 7 bases at J, with 15 bases between. The CDR3 region is CASSKQGWGEKLFF. DNA for the CDR3: TGTGCCAGCAGCAAACAGGGCTGGGGTGAAAAACTGTTTTTT.

The chain couples TRBV6-5 to TRBJ1-2; TRBD1 agrees at 7 bases. V dropped 7 bases and J dropped 5; count of bases not matched to a gene: 7. CDR1 is MNHEY and CDR2 is SVGAGI in the germline V gene. The CDR3 is 13 amino acids. The CDR3 region has the DNA TGTGCCAGCACCTTACAGGGGTGGTATGGCTACACCTTC. Translation gives CASTLQGWYGYTF.

The chain joins TRBV5-1 to TRBJ2-3; D may be TRBD2 (6 bases). CDR1 is SGHRS and CDR2 is YFSETQ in the germline V gene. Trimming took off 3 bases at V and 2 bases at J, with 13 bases between the two ends. The CDR3 consists of 15 residues. CDR3 nucleotide sequence: TGCGCCAGCAGCTGGGTCGTAGCGGCCACAGATACGCAGTATTTT. Translated: CASSWVVAATDTQYF.

The table lists this clone with a few counts. J is TRBJ1-1 and V is TRBV5-1; TRBD1 matches 9 bases. J lost 6 bases, V lost 4 bases, and 4 bases had no gene match. This CDR3 is 13 amino acids long. Germline CDR1 SGHRS, CDR2 YFSETQ. CDR3 nucleotides: TGCGCCAGCAGCACCGGACAGGGGCCTGAAGCTTTCTTT. Protein product: CASSTGQGPEAFF.